This TCR beta chain was identified during a study of blood T cell repertoires in COVID-19. The wider study: The samples span acute and convalescent COVID-19 from the United States, Italy and Spain. T cells, B-cell-depleted T cells, or PBMCs provided the cDNA or gDNA that served as material.

Authors' analysis steps: Counts of nucleated cells, estimated from reference gene primer amplification, were obtained. Profiling relied on immunoSEQ multiplex PCR, and the TCRdb table lists in-frame clones only, not all of them. V and J calls and clone size are given by that table; D and trimming were obtained from the DNA. The sample lists about 29,000 clones, 80% to 85% occurring once. The CDR3 runs to 15 residues. The V gene's germline CDR1 is SGHAT and CDR2 FQDESV (reference sequence). V lost 0 bases, J lost 3 bases, and 5 bases stayed unmatched. The sequencing sample was made of peripheral blood. The rearrangement joins TRBV11-1 to TRBJ2-7; 7 bases match TRBD1. The sequence derives from an elderly man with active COVID-19. The chain's CDR3 is CASSLATQGSYEQYF. As DNA, the CDR3 is TGTGCCAGCAGCTTAGCCACACAGGGGAGCTACGAGCAGTACTTC.